The clone carrying this T cell receptor (beta chain) was recorded many times. Antigen specificity is unknown. The data are from a study of early T cells in non-severe SARS-CoV-2 infection. As for the study in general: RNA in bulk from unsorted whole blood was sequenced, and chains were unpaired.

In the library, individual cDNA molecules carried attached unique molecular identifiers. A single record per CDR3 protein comes from TCRdb applying MiXCR to the 5' RACE reads. The repertoire holds around 62,000 distinct CDR3 sequences, 4.9% seen once, with just under 5% in the top ten. Study-wide points: A preference for anti-spike CD8 responses marked VDJdb matching, which missed private and CD4 specificities.

This CDR3 region has 14 residues. CDR1 and CDR2 from the germline V gene are MNHNS and SASEGT. Trimming removed 6 bases at V and 0 bases at J, with 10 bases between. Specimen: whole blood. V is TRBV6-1 and J is TRBJ2-3; D is uncertain. The clonotype originates from an adult who was a healthcare worker with PCR-confirmed SARS-CoV-2 infection or an uninfected control (not recorded which). CDR3 amino acids: CASRLTPSTDTQYF. The CDR3 bases are TGTGCCAGCAGACTAACCCCTAGCACAGATACGCAGTATTTT.